The 28 T cell receptor beta chains given below trace back to one sample, sequenced in a study of blood T cell repertoires in COVID-19. TCRdb keeps only in-frame clones here, not all; method: immunoSEQ multiplex PCR. The sample carries about 250,000 clones, 88% recorded once. The sequencing input was peripheral blood. These receptor sequences come from an elderly man with acute or convalescent COVID-19.

The chain employs TRBV7-8 and TRBJ2-2, with TRBD1 matching over 9 bases. J lost 3 bases, V lost 6 bases, and 11 bases had no gene match. CDR1 is SGHVS, CDR2 FQNEAQ, per germline. This CDR3 spans 17 amino acids. In DNA, the CDR3 is TGTGCCAGCAGTTTTGGGTCACAGGGGGCTCACACCGGGGAGCTGTTTTTT. It yields the protein CASSFGSQGAHTGELFF. Complete variable domain (other parts from reference TRBV7-8 and TRBJ2-2): GAGVSQSPRYKVAKRGQDVALRCDPISGHVSLFWYQQALGQGPEFLTYFQNEAQLDKSGLPSDRFFAERPEGSVSTLKIQRTQQEDSAVYLCASSFGSQGAHTGELFFGEGSRLTVL.

The chain links TRBV6-5 to TRBJ1-1; D is unclear. The CDR3 has 15 residues. The V and J ends lost 2 bases and 0 bases respectively, with 10 bases between them. The germline gives CDR1 MNHEY, CDR2 SVGAGI. The CDR3, as DNA: TGTGCCAGCAGTTACGACTCCGCACTGAACACTGAAGCTTTCTTT. It is translated as CASSYDSALNTEAFF.

The rearrangement uses TRBV7-2 and TRBJ1-1; a weak D match, TRBD1 (5 bases). V was shortened by 5 bases and J by 1 base, with 17 bases between the two germline ends. From germline, CDR1 is SGHTA and CDR2 FQGNSA. The CDR3 consists of 16 residues. The CDR3 is CASSTRPGVRNTEAFF. The DNA of the CDR3 is TGTGCCAGCAGCACAAGACCGGGGGTAAGGAACACTGAAGCTTTCTTT.

The gene calls are TRBV19 and TRBJ2-5; 11 bases are a match to TRBD2. Germline CDR1 and CDR2: LNHDA and SQIVND (reference sequence). Trimming at V came to 5 bases and at J to 5 bases, leaving 16 bases not matched to a gene. The CDR3 length is 18 residues. The CDR3: CASSSRPGSGRARETQYF. Here the CDR3 DNA reads TGTGCCAGTAGTTCCCGCCCAGGTAGCGGGAGGGCCAGGGAGACCCAGTACTTC.

The chain uses TRBV5-4 and TRBJ2-2, with a weak D call TRBD1 (5 bases). This CDR3 is 16 amino acids long. Germline V CDR1 and CDR2: SGHNT, YYREEE (reference sequence). The V end lost 1 base, the J end lost 1 base, and 11 bases lay between the germline ends. The CDR3 loop is CASSLRRQQNTGELFF. CDR3 nucleotide sequence: TGTGCCAGCAGCTTGAGGCGACAGCAGAACACCGGGGAGCTGTTTTTT.

J is TRBJ1-1 and V is TRBV11-2; perhaps TRBD1 as D (6 bases). Germline V gene sequence: CDR1 SGHAT, CDR2 FQNNGV. The length of the CDR3 is 14 residues. V was trimmed by 6 bases and J by 10 bases, leaving 21 bases between them. The CDR3 coding sequence is TGTGCCAGCAGTCTAGGGGACACGAGCCCTACAGCTTTCTTT. Protein sequence: CASSLGDTSPTAFF. Variable domain in full (rest from reference TRBV11-2 and TRBJ1-1): EAGVAQSPRYKIIEKRQSVAFWCNPISGHATLYWYQQILGQGPKLLIQFQNNGVVDDSQLPKDRFSAERLKGVDSTLKIQPAKLEDSAVYLCASSLGDTSPTAFFGQGTRLTVV.

The chain recombines TRBV6-5 with TRBJ2-7; 8 nucleotides align to TRBD1. There are 11 residues in the CDR3. With V trimmed by 2 bases and J by 11 bases, 2 bases remained unmatched. Germline values: CDR1 MNHEY, CDR2 SVGAGI. CDR3 nucleotides: TGTGCCAGCAGTTACCTGGGACAGGAGTACTTC. Its translation: CASSYLGQEYF.

The chain is built from TRBV18 and TRBJ2-3, with TRBD2 identical over 7 bases. The CDR3 contains 16 residues. Trimming cost V 0 bases and J 0 bases; bases outside gene matches: 3. Germline lookup yields CDR1 KGHSH and CDR2 LQKENI. The CDR3 region has the DNA TGTGCCAGCTCACCACCGGGAGGGACTAGCACAGATACGCAGTATTTT. Protein: CASSPPGGTSTDTQYF.

The rearrangement uses TRBV4-3 and TRBJ1-2; D is perhaps TRBD1 (6 bases). Trimming pared 0 bases from V and 10 bases from J, leaving 12 bases between. Germline V gene sequence: CDR1 LGHNA, CDR2 YSLEER. This CDR3 region has 13 residues. CDR3 sequence: CASSQEQGLAYTF. Here the CDR3 DNA reads TGCGCCAGCAGCCAAGAACAGGGTTTAGCCTACACCTTC.

The rearrangement uses TRBV6-6 and TRBJ2-4, with a possible D match to TRBD1 (5 bases). Trimming took 6 bases from V and 11 from J, leaving 17 bases between them. The CDR3 covers 13 residues. Germline V gives CDR1 MNHNY, CDR2 SVGAGI (reference sequence). Written as DNA, the CDR3 is TGTGCCAGCAGCTATTCGCCGCAGGGCCTTCAGTACTTC. Amino acid sequence: CASSYSPQGLQYF.

The chain combines TRBV12-3 or TRBV12-4 with TRBJ2-5; D is perhaps TRBD2 (5 bases). The CDR3 spans 13 residues. Trimming shortened V by 4 bases and J by 4 bases, and 10 bases separated the two germline ends. In nucleotides, the CDR3 is TGTGCCAGCAGTTGGAAGGCGGGAGAGACCCAGTACTTC. As protein: CASSWKAGETQYF.

The sample holds a few counts of this clone. This specimen includes other DNA sequences encoding the same CDR3. The CDR3: CASSLGANTEAFF. The CDR3, as DNA: TGTGCCAGCAGCTTAGGAGCGAACACTGAAGCTTTCTTT. This chain joins TRBV7-3 and TRBJ1-1; D is ambiguous. CDR1 and CDR2 from the germline V gene are SGHTA and FQGTGA. CDR3 length: 13 amino acids. V was cut by 2 bases and J by 1 base, with 5 bases left in between.

V and J are TRBV5-1 and TRBJ2-2, with D maybe TRBD1 (6 bases). CDR1 is SGHRS and CDR2 is YFSETQ in the germline V gene. There are 16 residues in the CDR3. The V and J ends lost 6 bases and 1 base respectively, with 16 bases between them. The CDR3 protein is CASNTLGAQNTGELFF. The CDR3 region has the DNA TGCGCCAGCAATACCCTGGGGGCCCAGAACACCGGGGAGCTGTTTTTT.

This chain connects TRBV4-3 to TRBJ2-2, with D tentatively TRBD2 (7 bases). CDR1 is LGHNA and CDR2 is YSLEER in the germline V gene. This CDR3 comprises 16 residues. V lost 1 base and J 7 bases, leaving 16 bases between the germline ends. The CDR3 sequence: CASSQVGRGLSGELFF. The CDR3 bases are TGCGCCAGCAGCCAAGTTGGGAGGGGGTTGAGCGGGGAGCTGTTTTTT.

The CDR3 region has the DNA TGCGCCAGCAGCCCACGACTAGCGGGAGCCAATGAGCAGTTCTTC. Translation gives CASSPRLAGANEQFF. J is TRBJ2-1 and V is TRBV5-1; 12 bases line up with TRBD2. The V gene end was trimmed by 4 bases and the J gene end by 6 bases; junction bases not matched to a gene: 5. The germline V gene encodes CDR1 SGHRS and CDR2 YFSETQ. The CDR3 contains 15 residues.

The chain joins TRBV6-5 to TRBJ1-4; TRBD1 might be the D (6 bases). V lost 6 bases and J lost 3, with 11 bases in between. The V gene's germline CDR1 is MNHEY and CDR2 SVGAGI. CDR3 size: 14 residues. Here the CDR3 DNA reads TGTGCCAGCAGGCTTACAGGGTCTAATGAAAAACTGTTTTTT. As protein: CASRLTGSNEKLFF.

This clone was picked up one time. The CDR3 nucleotides are TGTGCCAGCAGTCCCGACGGGGGTCGAAGGGAAAAACTGTTTTTT. Protein: CASSPDGGRREKLFF. V usage is TRBV28 and J usage is TRBJ1-4, with D possibly TRBD1 on 5 matching bases. Germline values: CDR1 MDHEN, CDR2 SYDVKM. Trimming left V 5 bases short and J 8 bases short, with 18 bases between. The CDR3 runs 15 residues.

The chain is built from TRBV7-2 and TRBJ2-7, with D possibly matching TRBD1 (5 bases). The CDR3 spans 14 residues. The germline CDR1 and CDR2 sequences are SGHTA and FQGNSA. Trimming left V 1 base short and J 5 bases short, with 12 bases between. In DNA, the CDR3 is TGTGCCAGCAGCTTAGACCAGGGTAGGGACGAGCAGTACTTC. Its protein is CASSLDQGRDEQYF. Looking up the rest from reference TRBV7-2 and TRBJ2-7 gives the full variable domain: GAGVSQSPSNKVTEKGKDVELRCDPISGHTALYWYRQSLGQGLEFLIYFQGNSAPDKSGLPSDRFSAERTGGSVSTLTIQRTQQEDSAVYLCASSLDQGRDEQYFGPGTRLTVT.

This clone was recorded once. The CDR3 spells CASSVGQLNYGYTF. Here the CDR3 DNA reads TGTGCCAGCAGCGTAGGACAGCTCAACTATGGCTACACCTTC. The chain recombines TRBV2 with TRBJ1-2, with a weak D call TRBD1 (6 bases). Germline V gene lookup returns CDR1 SNHLY and CDR2 FYNNEI. The germline V and J ends were trimmed by 6 bases and 2 bases, with 13 bases remaining between them. The CDR3 covers 14 residues.

This chain uses TRBV7-2 with TRBJ1-1, with D maybe TRBD1 (6 bases). V was trimmed by 5 bases and J by 2 bases, leaving 15 bases between them. The germline V gene has CDR1 SGHTA and CDR2 FQGNSA. This CDR3 comprises 15 residues. The CDR3 sequence: CASSSQPGANTEAFF. CDR3 DNA sequence: TGTGCCAGCAGCAGCCAGCCAGGGGCTAACACTGAAGCTTTCTTT.

The genes are TRBV9 and TRBJ1-1; maybe TRBD1 (6 bases). V was clipped by 0 bases and J by 8 bases, with 17 bases between them. CDR1 is SGDLS, CDR2 YYNGEE, per germline. This CDR3 comprises 15 residues. The DNA for the CDR3 is TGTGCCAGCAGCGTAGGGACAGCCCGAGTACCCGAAGCTTTCTTT. As protein: CASSVGTARVPEAFF.

The gene calls are TRBV7-3 and TRBJ2-1; 8 nucleotides match TRBD2. Germline CDR1 SGHTA, CDR2 FQGTGA. Trimming at V came to 1 base and at J to 3 bases, leaving 5 bases not matched to a gene. The CDR3 extends over 16 amino acids. The CDR3 is CASSLRSGSLYNEQFF. DNA of the CDR3: TGTGCCAGCAGCTTAAGGAGCGGGAGCCTCTACAATGAGCAGTTCTTC.

The chain has TRBV9 and TRBJ2-3; no clear D. Trimming cost V 1 base and J 2 bases, with 2 bases left between them. The CDR3 is made up of 12 amino acids. Germline V gives CDR1 SGDLS, CDR2 YYNGEE. Written as DNA, the CDR3 is TGTGCCAGCAGCGTACACACAGATACGCAGTATTTT. This translates into CASSVHTDTQYF.

This chain uses TRBV6-4 with TRBJ1-2, with 7 bases aligning to TRBD1. The CDR3 loop spans 14 amino acids. Germline-derived CDR1 and CDR2 are MRHNA and SNTAGT. V lost 2 bases and J lost 2; bases outside the gene matches: 2. DNA of the CDR3: TGTGCCAGCAGTGACAGGGGGCCAAACTATGGCTACACCTTC. This encodes CASSDRGPNYGYTF.

V and J are TRBV27 and TRBJ2-7; weak D call: TRBD1 (6 bases). Germline V gene lookup returns CDR1 MNHEY and CDR2 SMNVEV (reference sequence). The length of the CDR3 is 14 residues. The V gene lost 0 bases and the J gene lost 7 bases, with 13 bases spanning the gap. For the CDR3, the DNA is TGTGCCAGCAGTTTATCGTCCAGGGGAGAGGAGCAGTACTTC. Translation gives CASSLSSRGEEQYF.

This clone was counted only a few times. The chain recombines TRBV5-8 with TRBJ2-1; D is unresolved. Deletions cut 4 bases from V and 5 bases from J, with 7 bases between. Per the germline V gene, CDR1 is SGHTS and CDR2 is YDEGEE. The CDR3 contains 12 residues. The CDR3 bases are TGTGCCAGCAGCCTCCGTGACAATGAGCAGTTCTTC. Its translation: CASSLRDNEQFF.

This clone was recorded only once. The chain couples TRBV29-1 to TRBJ2-1; 8 bases map to TRBD1. The V segment lost 4 bases and the J segment 6 bases; nucleotides outside the gene matches: 11. Germline V lookup: CDR1 SQVTM, CDR2 ANQGSEA. The CDR3 sequence is 15 residues long. CDR3 protein: CSVALWTGRRNEQFF. CDR3 bases: TGCAGCGTTGCCCTTTGGACAGGGAGACGCAATGAGCAGTTCTTC.

The V gene is TRBV6-2 or TRBV6-3, the J gene TRBJ2-2; possibly TRBD1 for D (5 bases). The V gene lost 3 bases and the J gene lost 6 bases, with 14 bases spanning the gap. Per the germline V gene, CDR1 is MNHEY and CDR2 is SVGEGT. The length of the CDR3 is 15 residues. CDR3 loop: CASSYLGEVAGELFF. DNA for the CDR3: TGTGCCAGCAGTTATTTAGGGGAAGTTGCCGGGGAGCTGTTTTTT.